These T cell receptor beta chains were read from a single sample in a study of blood T cell repertoires in COVID-19. The assay was immunoSEQ multiplex PCR, and TCRdb's table has in-frame clones only and misses some. The sample contains about 220,000 clones, more than 70% of which appear only once. The sample consisted of peripheral blood. The receptors shown here come from a human donor in a cohort sampled during active COVID-19. CDR3s include the opening cysteine and the closing phenylalanine or tryptophan. D genes are given only for firm matches. Only part of the rows carry a size: once, few, many, or a class if the clone is expanded.

.	TRBJ2-7	TRBV4-1	.	TGCGCCAGCGGGTCAAGGGGCGTGTACGAGCAGTACTTC	CASGSRGVYEQYF
.	TRBJ2-7	TRBV6-5	TRBD1	TGTGCCAGCAGCCGGACAGGGGACGAGCAGTACTTC	CASSRTGDEQYF
once	TRBJ1-2	TRBV5-1	TRBD1	TGCGCCAGCAGCTTGGGTTTAGGGCAGGGGGAAAATGGCTACACCTTC	CASSLGLGQGENGYTF
.	TRBJ2-1	TRBV2	TRBD2	TGTGCCAGCAGTGAGACGACTAGCGGTTCCTACAATGAGCAGTTCTTC	CASSETTSGSYNEQFF
.	TRBJ1-5	TRBV10-3	TRBD1	TGTGCCATCAGACCGGGACAGGATAGCAATCAGCCCCAGCATTTT	CAIRPGQDSNQPQHF
.	TRBJ1-4	TRBV5-1	TRBD1	TGCGCCAGCAGCCGAGGGGGCGAGACTAATGAAAAACTGTTTTTT	CASSRGGETNEKLFF
.	TRBJ2-2	TRBV4-2	.	TGTGCCAGCAGCCAACCGGGAGATACCGGGGAGCTGTTTTTT	CASSQPGDTGELFF
.	TRBJ1-2	TRBV29-1	.	TGCAGCGTTGTTTTGTTGGACACCGGTACTAACTATGGCTACACCTTC	CSVVLLDTGTNYGYTF
.	TRBJ1-2	TRBV18	TRBD1	TGTGCCAGCTCACCTTCAATCGGGACAGATAACTATGGCTACACCTTC	CASSPSIGTDNYGYTF
.	TRBJ2-7	TRBV5-5	.	TGTGCCAGCAGCTTGGCTAGTGAGGCCTACGAGCAGTACTTC	CASSLASEAYEQYF
.	TRBJ2-3	TRBV7-2	.	TGTGCCAGCAGCCACCTTGGGGGGGCCCTCACAGATACGCAGTATTTT	CASSHLGGALTDTQYF
.	TRBJ1-2	TRBV5-4	TRBD1	TGTGCCAGCAGCTTGGCAGGGACAGCGGTGCGAGGCTACACCTTC	CASSLAGTAVRGYTF
.	TRBJ2-2	TRBV7-2	TRBD2	TGTGCCAGCAGCCCCAACAGCGGGAGGACCGGGGAGCTGTTTTTT	CASSPNSGRTGELFF
.	TRBJ1-1	TRBV4-1	.	TGCGCCAGCAGCCTCAGGGGAACAGGAGAAACTGAAGCTTTCTTT	CASSLRGTGETEAFF
.	TRBJ1-1	TRBV5-4	.	TGTGCCAGCAGCTTGGGCGGGGGCAGGGGGAACACTGAAGCTTTCTTT	CASSLGGGRGNTEAFF
.	TRBJ2-2	TRBV20-1	.	TGCAGTGCTAGTCTGGCAGTCGAGGTCGGGGAGCTGTTTTTT	CSASLAVEVGELFF
few	TRBJ2-5	TRBV24-1	TRBD1	TGTGCCACCAGTGATGACAGGGATGAGACCCAGTACTTC	CATSDDRDETQYF
.	TRBJ2-3	TRBV24-1	.	TGTGCCACCAGTGATAACGGAGTTAAAGATACGCAGTATTTT	CATSDNGVKDTQYF
.	TRBJ1-1	TRBV5-6	.	TGTGCCAGCAGCCGTCCGGGTCTATGGGACACTGAAGCTTTCTTT	CASSRPGLWDTEAFF
.	TRBJ2-7	TRBV7-6	.	TGTGCCAGCAGCTTGAGCGGGCCTCAGTCCTACGAGCAGTACTTC	CASSLSGPQSYEQYF
.	TRBJ2-3	TRBV15	.	TGTGCCACCAGCGCCACTCAAGATACGCAGTATTTT	CATSATQDTQYF
.	TRBJ2-2	TRBV4-2	.	TGTGCCAGCAGCCAAGATGGGGGGACAGCTAACACCGGGGAGCTGTTTTTT	CASSQDGGTANTGELFF